This T cell receptor beta chain appears in the sequencing data of a study of T cells after yellow fever vaccination. Using its own MiXCR run on the 5' RACE reads, TCRdb lists one record per CDR3 protein. The sample holds approximately 340,000 distinct CDR3 sequences, roughly 8.7% seen once. Points from the study as a whole: Post-booster reappearance was seen for most primary-vaccination clones (around 96% CD4, around 89% CD8). Across the CD4 and CD8 compartments, a small share of clonotypes was present in both.

The CDR3 spans 13 residues. Germline values: CDR1 SGHRS, CDR2 YFSETQ. With V trimmed by 5 bases and J by 7 bases, 7 bases remained unmatched. This clonotype has a count of ten or more. Its specificity is unknown. The chain links TRBV5-1 to TRBJ2-7; 9 nucleotides match TRBD1. Specimen: PBMCs, collected on the day of the first yellow fever vaccination. The clonotype was recovered from a man aged 18 to 30 who received the YFV17D yellow fever vaccine. Written as DNA, the CDR3 is TGCGCCAGCAGTGTGGACAGGGGCAGAGAGCAGTACGTC. Its protein is CASSVDRGREQYV.